What follows is one T cell receptor (beta chain) and its context. Its antigen remains unknown. The entry originates in a study of cytomegalovirus exposure and HLA in healthy donors. PCR employed 60 Vbeta and 13 Jbeta primers. The repertoire was sequenced with immunoSEQ multiplex PCR; TCRdb's copy has only in-frame clones and lacks some. The data show around 180,000 clones, with about four fifths seen just once and around 0.52% held by the top ten. Study results and limitations: Reportedly, fewer N-insertions than the 666-donor mean appeared in an Asian-associated ancestry cluster in a later analysis.

The sample taken for sequencing was PBMCs. The clonotype was recovered from a woman between 50 and 59 years old in good health and CMV-seronegative.

As DNA, the CDR3 is TGTGCCAGCAGCCGTTCTTTCACAGATACGCAGTATTTT. This translates into CASSRSFTDTQYF. J is TRBJ2-3 and V is TRBV7-3; no reliable D call. CDR1 and CDR2 (germline): SGHTA, FQGTGA. The CDR3 has 13 residues. V dropped 5 bases and J dropped 2 bases, with 8 bases sitting between them.